The 6 T cell receptor beta chains reported below all come from one sample, sequenced in a study of blood T cells in healthy people across ages. Through a sample-barcoded 5' primer and a J-beta primer mix, a second PCR was run for roughly 7 to 12 cycles. TCRdb processed the 5' RACE reads anew with MiXCR; each CDR3 protein has one entry. The repertoire includes roughly 680,000 distinct CDR3 sequences, over 45% of them detected once, and under 35% sits in the top ten. The specimen was blood. These receptors were taken from a woman aged 55-69 years in good health.

The chain employs TRBV20-1 and TRBJ2-1; TRBD2 aligns across 14 bases. V was pared by 6 bases and J by 1 base, with 8 bases of the junction left unmatched. In germline, CDR1 is DFQATT, CDR2 SNEGSKA (reference sequence). CDR3 size: 17 residues. This chain's CDR3 is CSASTSGRGPSYNEQFF. The CDR3 DNA reads TGCAGTGCGTCGACTAGCGGGAGGGGACCTTCCTACAATGAGCAGTTCTTC.

The J gene is TRBJ2-1, the V gene TRBV4-2; 11 bases fit TRBD2. CDR1 is LGHNA, CDR2 YNFKEQ, per germline. The CDR3 consists of 13 residues. V was pared by 9 bases and J by 9 bases, with 7 bases of the junction left unmatched. As DNA, the CDR3 is TGTGCCAGTCAACTAGCGGGAGTAAGTGAGCAGTTCTTC. Its protein product is CASQLAGVSEQFF.

The chain recombines TRBV7-9 with TRBJ2-5, with D perhaps matching TRBD2 (5 bases). Per the germline V gene, CDR1 is SEHNR and CDR2 is FQNEAQ (reference sequence). This CDR3 has 14 amino acids. V gave up 1 base and J gave up 3 bases, with 9 bases separating them. Here the CDR3 reads CASSLVSLEETQYF. DNA of the CDR3: TGTGCCAGCAGCTTAGTATCACTAGAAGAGACCCAGTACTTC.

This clonotype appeared a few times. V and J are TRBV7-2 and TRBJ2-7; no clear D gene. The end of the DNA is better explained by TRBJ2-5, so the J call may be wrong. CDR3 length: 13 residues. Germline values: CDR1 SGHTA, CDR2 FQGNSA. CDR3 sequence (DNA): TGTGCCAGCAGCTTTCGACGGACGGAGACCCAGTACTTC. Translation gives CASSFRRTETQYF.

The chain carries TRBV5-1 and TRBJ2-3; no clear D gene. This CDR3 region has 15 residues. Trimming stripped 4 bases from V and 2 bases from J, with 14 bases between. CDR1 is SGHRS, CDR2 YFSETQ, per germline. Here the CDR3 DNA reads TGCGCCAGCAGCCTCTCCTCAGATATCACAGATACGCAGTATTTT. Its translation is CASSLSSDITDTQYF.

Regarding this clonotype: Given a much more abundant clone one base away, this may be a read error. V gene TRBV5-1 combines with J gene TRBJ2-5; no reliable D call. The CDR3 loop spans 13 amino acids. Germline lookup yields CDR1 SGHRS and CDR2 YFSETQ. Here the CDR3 reads CASSLTPQETRYF. In nucleotides, the CDR3 is TGCGCCAGCAGCTTGACTCCCCAAGAGACCCGGTACTTC.